This is a list of T cell receptor beta chains from one sample in a study of cytomegalovirus exposure and HLA in healthy donors. Measured with immunoSEQ multiplex PCR; TCRdb has only the in-frame clones, and not every one. The sample lists roughly 150,000 clones; around 96% were seen once. Sequencing was performed on PBMCs. The receptors stem from a woman aged 18-29 years in good health and CMV-seronegative. Each CDR3 is given with its conserved first and last residue. The D gene is left open where the match is weak. Only some rows state a clone size, as once, few, many or a class for expanded clones.

abundance	v_gene	d_gene	j_gene	CDR3aa	CDR3nt
-	TRBV15	-	TRBJ2-7	CATSRGQGPTYEQYF	TGTGCCACCAGCCGTGGTCAGGGTCCCACCTACGAGCAGTACTTC
-	TRBV15	TRBD1	TRBJ1-4	CATSLSIRDREKLFF	TGTGCCACCAGTTTATCGATTCGGGACAGGGAAAAACTGTTTTTT
-	TRBV2	TRBD2	TRBJ2-3	CASGTSGGAGLPYF	TGTGCCAGCGGGACTAGCGGGGGGGCGGGTCTTCCGTATTTT
once	TRBV5-1	TRBD2	TRBJ2-3	CASSPPTSGGWNTQYF	TGCGCCAGCAGCCCCCCGACTAGCGGGGGTTGGAATACGCAGTATTTT
-	TRBV5-6	-	TRBJ1-5	CASSLSPSESQPQHF	TGTGCCAGCAGCTTGTCTCCATCCGAGAGTCAGCCCCAGCATTTT
-	TRBV5-6	-	TRBJ2-5	CASSLHGSSAKETQYF	TGTGCCAGCAGCCTGCACGGGAGTAGCGCAAAAGAGACCCAGTACTTC
-	TRBV5-5	-	TRBJ2-1	CASTQRGGEQFF	TGTGCCAGCACCCAAAGGGGGGGGGAGCAGTTCTTC
-	TRBV9	TRBD2	TRBJ2-7	CASSVDLAAKQYF	TGTGCCAGCAGCGTAGACCTAGCGGCTAAACAGTACTTC
once	TRBV11-2	TRBD2	TRBJ2-1	CASSLEKRGTSGGSLNEQFF	TGTGCCAGCAGCTTAGAAAAGAGGGGGACTAGCGGGGGGTCCCTCAATGAGCAGTTCTTC
once	TRBV9	-	TRBJ2-3	CASSGGRLISTDTQYF	TGTGCCAGCAGCGGTGGCCGCTTAATTAGCACAGATACGCAGTATTTT
-	TRBV25-1	-	TRBJ1-3	CASSRGSGNTIYF	TGTGCCAGCAGTAGGGGATCTGGAAACACCATATATTTT
-	TRBV6-5	TRBD1	TRBJ2-7	CASSRDSMTYEQYF	TGTGCCAGCAGCCGGGACAGTATGACCTACGAGCAGTACTTC
-	TRBV6-1	-	TRBJ2-5	CASSRRGQETQYF	TGTGCCAGCAGCCGTAGGGGCCAAGAGACCCAGTACTTC